Presented here are 16 T cell receptor beta chains from one specimen sequenced in a study of technical replicates of blood from a few donors. Clones were sequenced by immunoSEQ multiplex PCR, and TCRdb holds only the in-frame ones, with some missing. The sample lists under 100,000 clones; around 94% were seen once. Source material: T cells isolated from PBMCs. These receptors all come from a human donor in good health.

V and J are TRBV7-2 and TRBJ2-7; the D is unclear. The V and J ends lost 5 bases and 6 bases respectively, with 26 bases between them. The CDR3 contains 17 residues. Germline CDR1 SGHTA, CDR2 FQGNSA. CDR3 bases: TGTGCCAGCAGCACCCAGGCCAGCCTCCCACCCTACGTCGAGCAGTACTTC. Its protein product is CASSTQASLPPYVEQYF.

This chain connects TRBV28 to TRBJ1-4; 8 positions match TRBD1. Germline-derived CDR1 and CDR2 are MDHEN and SYDVKM. This CDR3 is built from 16 residues. V gave up 5 bases and J gave up 0 bases; unmatched junction bases: 5. The CDR3 protein is CASSIRGQATNEKLFF. The CDR3 DNA follows: TGTGCCAGCAGTATTAGGGGACAGGCAACTAATGAAAAACTGTTTTTT.

J is TRBJ2-1 and V is TRBV27; 12 bases are shared with TRBD2. This CDR3 is 16 amino acids long. Trimming removed 6 bases from V and 2 bases from J; junction bases left unmatched: 5. In germline, CDR1 is MNHEY, CDR2 SMNVEV (reference sequence). The CDR3 sequence is CASRMTSGSTYNEQFF. The DNA of the CDR3 is TGTGCCAGCAGAATGACTAGCGGGAGTACCTACAATGAGCAGTTCTTC.

This clone has only a few counts. V gene TRBV28 combines with J gene TRBJ1-5; D may be TRBD1 (5 bases). Trimming took off 6 bases at V and 1 base at J, with 16 bases between the two ends. The CDR3 runs to 16 residues. The germline V gene has CDR1 MDHEN and CDR2 SYDVKM. The CDR3 region is CASREGTWLSNQPQHF. CDR3 nucleotides: TGTGCCAGCAGGGAGGGGACCTGGTTGAGCAATCAGCCCCAGCATTTT.

The chain carries TRBV11-2 and TRBJ2-3; D might be TRBD2 (6 bases). V lost 8 bases and J 1 base, leaving 10 bases between the germline ends. Per germline, CDR1 SGHAT and CDR2 FQNNGV. CDR3 size: 13 residues. Here the CDR3 DNA reads TGTGCCAGCGTCGGGGGACGCACAGATACGCAGTATTTT. It is translated as CASVGGRTDTQYF.

V is TRBV7-2 and J is TRBJ2-1; 7 nucleotides match TRBD2. The CDR3 is 15 amino acids. Per germline, CDR1 SGHTA and CDR2 FQGNSA. Losses at the gene ends were 1 base for V and 7 bases for J; bases not matched to a gene: 7. The DNA for the CDR3 is TGTGCCAGCAGCTTAGGGGGGAAGGGAGGGAATGAGCAGTTCTTC. This translates into CASSLGGKGGNEQFF.

This chain connects TRBV2 to TRBJ2-1; 8 bases map to TRBD1. After removal of 10 bases from V and 4 bases from J, the junction contained 6 bases not matched to a gene. This CDR3 contains 13 residues. CDR1 is SNHLY, CDR2 FYNNEI, per germline. DNA for the CDR3: TGTGCCACCGCACAGGGGGTATACAATGAGCAGTTCTTC. It translates to CATAQGVYNEQFF.

The chain uses TRBV10-3 and TRBJ2-7; 12 nucleotides align to TRBD1. Germline CDR1 ENHRY, CDR2 SYGVKD. The length of the CDR3 is 19 residues. V shed 3 bases and J 2 bases; nucleotides not matched to a gene: 14. CDR3 amino acids: CAISELPGQGAGDPYEQYF. CDR3 DNA sequence: TGTGCCATCAGTGAACTCCCGGGACAGGGGGCGGGGGACCCCTACGAGCAGTACTTC.

The V gene is TRBV7-7, the J gene TRBJ2-1; D possibly corresponds to TRBD1 (6 bases). V lost 2 bases and J lost 6, with 8 bases in between. Germline V lookup: CDR1 SSHAT, CDR2 FNYEAQ (reference sequence). CDR3 length: 13 amino acids. CDR3 sequence reads: CASSLRGSNEQFF. For the CDR3, the DNA is TGTGCCAGCAGCTTAAGGGGGAGCAATGAGCAGTTCTTC.

The V and J genes are TRBV28 and TRBJ1-5, with 9 bases lining up with TRBD1. The CDR3 covers 19 residues. The trim removed 5 bases at V and 0 bases at J, leaving 14 bases unmatched. Germline V CDR1 and CDR2: MDHEN, SYDVKM. CDR3 loop: CASSPASGQGMYSNQPQHF. CDR3 coding DNA: TGTGCCAGCAGTCCTGCAAGTGGACAGGGGATGTATAGCAATCAGCCCCAGCATTTT. Based on the CDR3 plus reference TRBV28 and TRBJ1-5, the full variable domain is DVKVTQSSRYLVKRTGEKVFLECVQDMDHENMFWYRQDPGLGLRLIYFSYDVKMKEKGDIPEGYSVSREKKERFSLILESASTNQTSMYLCASSPASGQGMYSNQPQHFGDGTRLSIL.

The chain joins TRBV7-7 to TRBJ2-1, with TRBD2 matching over 10 bases. V shed 3 bases, J shed 6 bases, and the junction held 5 bases outside the gene matches. The CDR3 sequence is 15 residues long. Germline-derived CDR1 and CDR2 are SSHAT and FNYEAQ (reference sequence). The CDR3 DNA reads as TGTGCCAGCAGCTTCAGCGGGGGGGAAGGCAATGAGCAGTTCTTC. Translated, it gives CASSFSGGEGNEQFF.

This chain links TRBV6-5 with TRBJ1-3; D gene unclear. This CDR3 region has 14 residues. V was cut by 3 bases and J by 1 base, with 7 bases left in between. Germline V gene sequence: CDR1 MNHEY, CDR2 SVGAGI. Written as DNA, the CDR3 is TGTGCCAGCAGTTATCGGGAGTCTGGAAACACCATATATTTT. This gives the protein CASSYRESGNTIYF.

This sequence joins TRBV7-9 and TRBJ2-3; 13 bases match TRBD2. With V trimmed by 5 bases and J by 0 bases, 2 bases remained unmatched. Germline CDR1 reads SEHNR; CDR2 reads FQNEAQ (reference sequence). CDR3 length equals 16 residues. The CDR3 DNA reads TGTGCCAGCAGCACGGGACTAGCGGGGAGCACAGATACGCAGTATTTT. It codes for CASSTGLAGSTDTQYF. The whole variable domain, remainder taken from reference TRBV7-9 and TRBJ2-3, is DTGVSQNPRHKITKRGQNVTFRCDPISEHNRLYWYRQTLGQGPEFLTYFQNEAQLEKSRLLSDRFSAERPKGSFSTLEIQRTEQGDSAMYLCASSTGLAGSTDTQYFGPGTRLTVL.

The genes are TRBV18 and TRBJ1-3, with a possible D match to TRBD1 (5 bases). Germline V gives CDR1 KGHSH, CDR2 LQKENI. Trimming left V 3 bases short and J 3 bases short, with 15 bases between. CDR3 length: 16 residues. For the CDR3, the DNA is TGTGCCAGCTCACCCTCGGGACTCTTGAGTGGAAACACCATATATTTT. Translated: CASSPSGLLSGNTIYF.

The V and J genes are TRBV28 and TRBJ2-7; 8 bases match TRBD2. Looked up from germline, CDR1 is MDHEN and CDR2 is SYDVKM. The CDR3 runs to 16 residues. The V and J ends lost 4 bases and 2 bases, in that order; junction bases with no gene match: 10. Here the CDR3 reads CASSSSGTSRAYEQYF. For the CDR3, the DNA is TGTGCCAGCAGTTCCTCCGGGACTAGTAGAGCCTACGAGCAGTACTTC. The full variable domain, in which reference TRBV28 and TRBJ2-7 provide the parts outside the CDR3, is DVKVTQSSRYLVKRTGEKVFLECVQDMDHENMFWYRQDPGLGLRLIYFSYDVKMKEKGDIPEGYSVSREKKERFSLILESASTNQTSMYLCASSSSGTSRAYEQYFGPGTRLTVT.

V and J are TRBV6-5 and TRBJ1-2; D uncertain. The CDR3 sequence is 15 residues long. The V end was cut by 10 bases, the J end by 4 bases, with 22 bases between. Looked up from germline, CDR1 is MNHEY and CDR2 is SVGAGI. The CDR3 region is CATKLRTFPFYGYTF. The CDR3 nucleotides are TGTGCCACCAAACTAAGGACTTTCCCATTCTATGGCTACACCTTC.